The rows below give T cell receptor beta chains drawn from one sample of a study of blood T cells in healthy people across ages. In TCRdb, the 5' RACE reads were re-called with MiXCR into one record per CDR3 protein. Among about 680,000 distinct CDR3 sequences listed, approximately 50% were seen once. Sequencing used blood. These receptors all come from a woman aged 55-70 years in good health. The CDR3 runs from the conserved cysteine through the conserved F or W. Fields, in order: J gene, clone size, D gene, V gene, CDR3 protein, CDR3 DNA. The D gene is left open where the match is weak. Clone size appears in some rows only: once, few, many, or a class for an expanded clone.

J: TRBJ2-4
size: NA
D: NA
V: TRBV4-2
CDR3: CASSQDPVWGGGKNIQYF
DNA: TGTGCCAGCAGCCAAGATCCCGTCTGGGGTGGTGGGAAAAACATTCAGTACTTC

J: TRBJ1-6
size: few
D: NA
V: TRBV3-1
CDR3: CASSQDFRAPLHF
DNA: TGTGCCAGCAGCCAAGATTTCAGGGCACCCCTCCACTTT

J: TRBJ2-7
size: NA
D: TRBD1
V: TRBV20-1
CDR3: CSARGPDRVTSYEQYF
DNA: TGCAGTGCTAGAGGCCCGGACAGGGTTACGTCCTACGAGCAGTACTTC

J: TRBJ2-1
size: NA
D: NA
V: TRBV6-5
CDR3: CASKSGTSSYNEQFF
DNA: TGTGCCAGCAAAAGCGGCACTAGCTCCTACAATGAGCAGTTCTTC

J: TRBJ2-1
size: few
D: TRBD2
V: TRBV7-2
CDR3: CASSLSFTSGYNEQFF
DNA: TGTGCCAGCAGCTTATCGTTTACTAGCGGCTACAATGAGCAGTTCTTC

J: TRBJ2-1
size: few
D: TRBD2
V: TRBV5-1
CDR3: CASSVGRGEQFF
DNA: TGCGCCAGCAGCGTCGGGAGGGGTGAGCAGTTCTTC

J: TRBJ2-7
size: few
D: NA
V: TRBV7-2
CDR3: CASSLEAGSYNEQYF
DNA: TGTGCCAGCAGCTTAGAAGCGGGCTCCTACAATGAGCAGTACTTC

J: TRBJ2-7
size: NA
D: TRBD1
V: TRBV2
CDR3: CASSESEGAVNEQYF
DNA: TGTGCCAGCAGTGAAAGCGAGGGGGCTGTAAACGAGCAGTACTTC

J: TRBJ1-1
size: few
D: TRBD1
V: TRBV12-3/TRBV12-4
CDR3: CASSFRTGGTEAFF
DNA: TGTGCCAGCAGTTTCCGGACAGGTGGAACTGAAGCTTTCTTT

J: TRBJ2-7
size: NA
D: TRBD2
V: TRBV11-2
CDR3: CASSLPGLGAYEQYF
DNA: TGTGCCAGCAGCTTACCGGGACTAGGGGCCTACGAGCAGTACTTC

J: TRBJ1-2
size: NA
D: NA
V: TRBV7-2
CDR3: CASSRDTAYGYTF
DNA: TGTGCCAGCAGTCGGGACACGGCCTATGGCTACACCTTC

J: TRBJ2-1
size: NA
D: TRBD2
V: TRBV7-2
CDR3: CASSLAVTSGGHEQFF
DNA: TGTGCCAGCAGCTTAGCGGTTACTAGCGGGGGCCATGAGCAGTTCTTC

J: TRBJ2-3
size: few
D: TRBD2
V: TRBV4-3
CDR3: CASSSLAGLTDTQYF
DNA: TGCGCCAGCAGCTCACTAGCGGGATTGACAGATACGCAGTATTTT

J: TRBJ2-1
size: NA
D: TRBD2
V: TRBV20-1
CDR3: CSARPSGRVEQFF
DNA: TGCAGTGCTAGACCTAGCGGGAGGGTGGAGCAGTTCTTC

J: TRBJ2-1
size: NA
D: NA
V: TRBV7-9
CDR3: CASSPAGSPLYNEQFF
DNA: TGTGCCAGCAGCCCCGCCGGGTCCCCCCTCTACAATGAGCAGTTCTTC

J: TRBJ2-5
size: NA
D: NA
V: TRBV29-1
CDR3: CSVRSKETQYF
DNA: TGCAGCGTTCGCAGTAAAGAGACCCAGTACTTC

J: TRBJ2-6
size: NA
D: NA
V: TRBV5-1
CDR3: CASSLMGLPFSGANVLTF
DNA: TGCGCCAGCAGCTTAATGGGACTTCCGTTCTCTGGGGCCAACGTCCTGACTTTC

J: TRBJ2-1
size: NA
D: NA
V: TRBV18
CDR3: CASSPPVINLNEQFF
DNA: TGTGCCAGCTCACCACCGGTCATCAACCTCAATGAGCAGTTCTTC

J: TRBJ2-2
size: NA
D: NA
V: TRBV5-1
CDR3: CASSLELSLGELFF
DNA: TGCGCCAGCAGCTTGGAACTGAGTTTGGGGGAGCTGTTTTTT

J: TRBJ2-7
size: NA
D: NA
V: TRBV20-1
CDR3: CSARPRLVGRGEQYF
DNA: TGCAGTGCTAGACCCCGCTTGGTAGGGAGAGGCGAGCAGTACTTC

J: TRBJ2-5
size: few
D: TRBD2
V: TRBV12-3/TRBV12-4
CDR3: CASRGGTSIGAQYF
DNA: TGTGCCAGCCGCGGGGGGACGTCTATAGGGGCCCAGTACTTC

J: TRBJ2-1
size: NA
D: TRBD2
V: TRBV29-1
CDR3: CSVDLADIYNEQFF
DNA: TGCAGCGTTGACCTAGCGGACATATACAATGAGCAGTTCTTC

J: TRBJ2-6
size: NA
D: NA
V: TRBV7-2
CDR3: CASSHLGANVLTF
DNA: TGTGCCAGCAGCCACCTCGGGGCCAACGTCCTGACTTTC

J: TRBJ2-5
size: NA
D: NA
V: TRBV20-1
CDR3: CSASGRLYGQETQYF
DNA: TGCAGTGCTAGCGGGAGACTATACGGACAAGAGACCCAGTACTTC

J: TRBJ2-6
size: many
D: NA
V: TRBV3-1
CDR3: CASSLFGANVLTF
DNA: TGTGCCAGCAGTTTATTTGGGGCCAACGTCCTGACTTTC

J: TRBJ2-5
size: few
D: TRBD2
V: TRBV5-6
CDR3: CASSVKPPRTSGIETQYF
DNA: TGTGCCAGCAGCGTCAAGCCCCCTCGGACTAGCGGGATTGAGACCCAGTACTTC

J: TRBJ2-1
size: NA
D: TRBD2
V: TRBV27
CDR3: CASGHASGSIYNEQFF
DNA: TGTGCCAGCGGCCATGCTAGCGGGAGTATCTACAATGAGCAGTTCTTC

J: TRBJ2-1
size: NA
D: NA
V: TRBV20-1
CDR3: CSARALTGGGSTYNEQFF
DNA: TGCAGTGCTAGAGCCCTTACGGGGGGCGGGAGTACCTACAATGAGCAGTTCTTC

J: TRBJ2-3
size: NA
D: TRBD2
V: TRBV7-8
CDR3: CASSPRTSGSTGTQYF
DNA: TGTGCCAGCAGCCCAAGGACTAGCGGTAGCACAGGTACGCAGTATTTT

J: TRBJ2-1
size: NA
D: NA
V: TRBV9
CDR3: CASSVEGLHNEQFF
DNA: TGTGCCAGCAGCGTAGAGGGCCTACACAATGAGCAGTTCTTC

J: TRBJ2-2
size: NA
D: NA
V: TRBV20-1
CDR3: CSASWSRPNTGELFF
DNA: TGCAGTGCTAGCTGGTCTCGCCCGAACACCGGGGAGCTGTTTTTT

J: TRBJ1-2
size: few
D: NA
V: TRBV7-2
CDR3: CASSPGWGYTF
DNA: TGTGCCAGCAGCCCGGGTTGGGGCTACACCTTC

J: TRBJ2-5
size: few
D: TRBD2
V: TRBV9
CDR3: CASSVGTSGYQETQYF
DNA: TGTGCCAGCAGCGTTGGGACTAGCGGGTACCAAGAGACCCAGTACTTC

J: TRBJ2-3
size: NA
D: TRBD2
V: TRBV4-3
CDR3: CASSPVLAGADTQYF
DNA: TGCGCCAGCAGCCCTGTACTAGCGGGAGCAGATACGCAGTATTTT

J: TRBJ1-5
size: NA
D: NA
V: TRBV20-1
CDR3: CSASNPAVNQPQHF
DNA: TGCAGTGCTAGCAACCCCGCGGTAAATCAGCCCCAGCATTTT

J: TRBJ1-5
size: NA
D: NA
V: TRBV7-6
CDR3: CASSLTYSGNQPQHF
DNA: TGTGCCAGCAGCTTAACCTACTCGGGCAATCAGCCCCAGCATTTT

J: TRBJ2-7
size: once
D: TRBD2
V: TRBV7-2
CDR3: CATSLRGRREQYF
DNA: TGTGCCACCTCACTTCGCGGGAGAAGGGAGCAGTACTTC

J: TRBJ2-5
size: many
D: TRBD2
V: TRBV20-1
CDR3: CSARDPSGRNSLAQETQYF
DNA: TGCAGTGCTAGAGACCCAAGCGGGAGGAACTCCCTGGCCCAAGAGACCCAGTACTTC

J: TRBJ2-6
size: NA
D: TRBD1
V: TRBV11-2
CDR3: CASSLRPNRGYSENGSGANVLTF
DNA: TGTGCCAGCAGCTTAAGGCCCAACAGGGGTTACTCAGAAAATGGATCTGGGGCCAACGTCCTGACTTTC

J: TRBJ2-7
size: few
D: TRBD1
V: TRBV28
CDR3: CASRFQGARREQYF
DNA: TGTGCCAGCAGATTCCAGGGGGCGCGGAGGGAGCAGTACTTC

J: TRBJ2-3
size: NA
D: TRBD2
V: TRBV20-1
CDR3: CSASGGGSTDTQYF
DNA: TGCAGTGCTAGCGGCGGGGGTAGCACAGATACGCAGTATTTT

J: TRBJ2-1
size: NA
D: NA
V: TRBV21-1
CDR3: CASRFDKPKGSNEQFF
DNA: TGTGCCAGCAGGTTCGACAAACCCAAGGGTAGCAATGAGCAGTTCTTC

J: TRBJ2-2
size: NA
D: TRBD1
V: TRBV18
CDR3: CASSPLGTGGRGTGELFF
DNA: TGTGCCAGCTCACCACTGGGAACAGGGGGAAGAGGCACCGGGGAGCTGTTTTTT

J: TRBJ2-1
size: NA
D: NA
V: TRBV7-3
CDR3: CASSLGPGSGYNEQFF
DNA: TGTGCCAGCAGCTTAGGCCCGGGTAGCGGATACAATGAGCAGTTCTTC

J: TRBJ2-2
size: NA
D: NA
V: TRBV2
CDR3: CASSVDRATGELFF
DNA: TGTGCCAGCAGCGTTGACAGAGCCACCGGGGAGCTGTTTTTT

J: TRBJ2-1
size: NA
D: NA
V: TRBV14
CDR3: CASSQLASFVGYNEQFF
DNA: TGTGCCAGCAGCCAATTGGCAAGTTTTGTAGGATACAATGAGCAGTTCTTC

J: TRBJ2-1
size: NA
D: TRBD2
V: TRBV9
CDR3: CASSVTSGVGNEQFF
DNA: TGTGCCAGCAGCGTTACTAGCGGTGTTGGCAATGAGCAGTTCTTC

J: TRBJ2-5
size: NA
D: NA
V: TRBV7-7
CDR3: CASSLGMLGTQYF
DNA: TGTGCCAGCAGCCTGGGAATGTTAGGGACCCAGTACTTC

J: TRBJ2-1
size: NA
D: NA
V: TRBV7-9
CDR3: CASSQQGLSYNEQFF
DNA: TGTGCCAGTAGCCAACAGGGTCTCTCCTACAATGAGCAGTTCTTC

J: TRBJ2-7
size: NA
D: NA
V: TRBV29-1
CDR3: CSANSGYNEQYF
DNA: TGCAGCGCAAACTCAGGGTACAATGAGCAGTACTTC

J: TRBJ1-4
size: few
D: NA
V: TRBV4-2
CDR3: CASSQETSKKLFF
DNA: TGTGCCAGCAGCCAAGAAACGAGTAAAAAACTGTTTTTT

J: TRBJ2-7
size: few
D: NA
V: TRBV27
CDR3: CASSFSDSAYEQYF
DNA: TGTGCCAGCAGTTTCTCTGATTCAGCCTACGAGCAGTACTTC

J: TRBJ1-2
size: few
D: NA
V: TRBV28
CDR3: CASSLYTGDYGYTF
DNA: TGTGCCAGCAGTTTGTACACAGGAGACTATGGCTACACCTTC

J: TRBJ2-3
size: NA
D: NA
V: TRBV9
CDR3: CASNVDGSLDTQYF
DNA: TGTGCCAGCAACGTAGACGGTAGCTTAGATACGCAGTATTTT

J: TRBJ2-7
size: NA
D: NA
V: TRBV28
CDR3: CASSLGLIYEQYF
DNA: TGTGCCAGCAGCCTGGGACTGATCTACGAGCAGTACTTC